This T cell receptor (beta chain) was sequenced in a study of T-cell memory formation after mild COVID-19. Trimming shortened V by 0 bases and J by 6 bases, and 11 bases separated the two germline ends. CDR3 length: 14 residues. Germline CDR1 reads LGHNA; CDR2 reads YNFKEQ. TCRdb re-derived calls from the 5' RACE reads in MiXCR, one entry per CDR3 protein. This sample has hundreds of thousands of distinct CDR3 sequences, with roughly 17% found just once. This clonotype was recorded a few times. This clonotype was sampled from a man aged 18 to 30 who had mild COVID-19 (a few samples of this study predate the infection). Cell type and time point are not known. Source material: PBMCs or a T cell subset sorted from them (not recorded which). The chain carries TRBV4-2 and TRBJ1-1; D is possibly TRBD1 (5 bases). CDR3 sequence reads: CASSQDPGQSEAFF. DNA for the CDR3: TGTGCCAGCAGCCAAGATCCGGGGCAGTCTGAAGCTTTCTTT.